One sample yielded the 20 T cell receptor beta chains listed below, sequenced in a study of blood T cell repertoires in COVID-19. Data came from immunoSEQ multiplex PCR; TCRdb stores just in-frame clones and leaves some out. The profile covers 250,000 to 300,000 clones, with approximately 85% appearing a single time and 1% taken by the ten largest. Sequencing was carried out using PBMCs or T cells enriched from blood (not recorded which). These receptors were collected from a woman aged 30 to 39 who had recovered from COVID-19.

J is TRBJ2-3 and V is TRBV11-2; the match to TRBD2 covers 8 bases. The V gene end was trimmed by 5 bases and the J gene end by 6 bases; junction bases not matched to a gene: 13. CDR3 length: 16 amino acids. Germline lookup yields CDR1 SGHAT and CDR2 FQNNGV. As DNA, the CDR3 is TGTGCCAGCAGCAGTCAAACTAGCGGAGGGTTGGATACGCAGTATTTT. Its translation: CASSSQTSGGLDTQYF.

The gene calls are TRBV27 and TRBJ1-2, with TRBD1 matching over 9 bases. V shed 7 bases and J 7 bases; nucleotides not matched to a gene: 16. The germline CDR1 and CDR2 sequences are MNHEY and SMNVEV (reference sequence). This CDR3 spans 16 amino acids. The chain's CDR3 is CASIKVQGAYLGGYTF. For the CDR3, the DNA is TGTGCCAGCATAAAGGTACAGGGGGCGTATTTGGGTGGCTACACCTTC.

The chain carries TRBV7-2 and TRBJ2-7; 8 bases fit TRBD2. The J segment lost 5 bases and the V segment lost 9 bases, leaving 9 bases of the junction unmatched. The CDR3 is 13 amino acids. Per germline, CDR1 SGHTA and CDR2 FQGNSA. The CDR3 loop reads CASQNAGGNEQYF. CDR3 in DNA: TGTGCCAGTCAGAACGCGGGGGGCAACGAGCAGTACTTC.

This clone has only one observation. The V and J genes are TRBV7-2 and TRBJ1-5; maybe TRBD1 (5 bases). V was trimmed by 4 bases and J by 5 bases, leaving 9 bases between them. Germline V gene data show CDR1 as SGHTA and CDR2 as FQGNSA. There are 13 residues in the CDR3. The chain's CDR3 is CASSSETDQPQHF. The CDR3 bases are TGTGCCAGCAGCTCGGAGACAGATCAGCCCCAGCATTTT.

CDR3 sequence: CASSRAPSSYNSPLHF. CDR3 nucleotides: TGTGCCAGTAGTAGGGCACCGAGCTCCTATAATTCACCCCTCCACTTT. The gene calls are TRBV19 and TRBJ1-6; D unresolved. Germline V lookup: CDR1 LNHDA, CDR2 SQIVND (reference sequence). CDR3 length equals 16 residues. Trimming pared 4 bases from V and 0 bases from J, leaving 10 bases between.

The gene calls are TRBV3-1 (or the pseudogene TRBV3-2) and TRBJ2-2, with 8 bases identical to TRBD2. The CDR3 is made up of 18 amino acids. V shed 0 bases, J shed 0 bases, and the junction held 6 bases outside the gene matches. Germline values: CDR1 LGHDT, CDR2 YNNKEL (reference sequence). CDR3 in amino acids: CASSQDPRLAPNTGELFF. The CDR3 DNA sequence: TGTGCCAGCAGCCAAGATCCCAGACTAGCGCCGAACACCGGGGAGCTGTTTTTT.

J is TRBJ1-5 and V is TRBV2; tentatively, D is TRBD1 (6 bases). V was pared by 2 bases and J by 4 bases, with 12 bases between. Germline CDR1 and CDR2: SNHLY and FYNNEI. The CDR3 contains 15 residues. This chain's CDR3 is CASSETGGWNQPQHF. CDR3 coding DNA: TGTGCCAGCAGTGAAACTGGGGGCTGGAATCAGCCCCAGCATTTT.

The rearrangement uses TRBV6-5 and TRBJ2-1; D perhaps matches TRBD2 (7 bases). V lost 6 bases to trimming and J lost 5 bases, with 17 bases between them. This CDR3 spans 15 amino acids. Germline lookup yields CDR1 MNHEY and CDR2 SVGAGI. The CDR3 protein is CASSLRGGINNEQFF. Here the CDR3 DNA reads TGTGCCAGCAGCTTAAGGGGGGGGATCAACAATGAGCAGTTCTTC.

The chain couples TRBV5-1 to TRBJ2-1; 7 bases fit TRBD1. The trim removed 4 bases at V and 4 bases at J, leaving 8 bases unmatched. This CDR3 spans 15 amino acids. Germline lookup yields CDR1 SGHRS and CDR2 YFSETQ. CDR3 sequence: CASSTVGTVYNEQFF. DNA for the CDR3: TGCGCCAGCAGCACCGTCGGGACAGTTTACAATGAGCAGTTCTTC. Full variable domain (remainder filled in from reference TRBV5-1 and TRBJ2-1): KAGVTQTPRYLIKTRGQQVTLSCSPISGHRSVSWYQQTPGQGLQFLFEYFSETQRNKGNFPGRFSGRQFSNSRSEMNVSTLELGDSALYLCASSTVGTVYNEQFFGPGTRLTVL.

V is TRBV7-9 and J is TRBJ2-3; no clear D gene. V was trimmed by 1 base and J by 5 bases, leaving 10 bases between them. CDR1 and CDR2 from the germline V gene are SEHNR and FQNEAQ (reference sequence). This CDR3 has 14 residues. The CDR3 bases are TGTGCCAGCAGCTTAGATATCAGTTTAGATACGCAGTATTTT. Amino acids: CASSLDISLDTQYF.

A single count supports this clone. The DNA for the CDR3 is TGTGCCAGCTCACCCCCCAAAAGGGGGCCCAGCACAGATACGCAGTATTTT. Translated, it gives CASSPPKRGPSTDTQYF. The chain uses TRBV18 and TRBJ2-3; 7 bases match TRBD1. Losses at the gene ends were 3 bases for V and 0 bases for J; bases not matched to a gene: 9. CDR1 is KGHSH and CDR2 is LQKENI in the germline V gene. This CDR3 has 17 amino acids.

This clone was picked up a small number of times. The rearrangement links TRBV5-4 to TRBJ2-3, with D maybe TRBD2 (6 bases). Trimming left V 0 bases short and J 4 bases short, with 15 bases between. Germline assignment: CDR1 SGHNT and CDR2 YYREEE (reference sequence). This CDR3 is built from 16 residues. CDR3 coding DNA: TGTGCCAGCAGCTTGGACCGGACTATCGGGGCAGATACGCAGTATTTT. It specifies CASSLDRTIGADTQYF.

The chain couples TRBV6-5 to TRBJ1-1; weak D call: TRBD1 (5 bases). The CDR3 runs to 15 residues. CDR1 MNHEY and CDR2 SVGAGI come from the germline V gene. V dropped 4 bases and J dropped 1 base, with 13 bases sitting between them. The CDR3 DNA reads as TGTGCCAGCAGTTCGCCGCCAGGGAAGAACACTGAAGCTTTCTTT. Translation: CASSSPPGKNTEAFF.

This clone was seen only a few times. At one of its ends the junction is not consistent with the germline gene, which may arise from a read error. This chain connects TRBV27 to TRBJ2-1; D is unresolved. This CDR3 region has 13 residues. Germline CDR1 reads MNHEY; CDR2 reads SMNVEV (reference sequence). The CDR3 spells CASRFQAYNEQFF. For the CDR3, the DNA is TGTGCCAGCCGTTTTCAGGCCTACAATGAGCAGTTCTTC.

V and J are TRBV5-4 and TRBJ2-7, with 8 bases aligning to TRBD2. Germline V CDR1 and CDR2: SGHNT, YYREEE (reference sequence). Germline trimming cut 4 bases from V and 4 bases from J; bases unmatched to any gene: 10. The CDR3 is 15 amino acids. As DNA, the CDR3 is TGTGCCAGCAGCACCGACGGCGGGGGGAATTACGAGCAGTACTTC. Residues: CASSTDGGGNYEQYF.

V is TRBV5-1 and J is TRBJ2-5, with 7 bases that match TRBD1. Germline CDR1 is SGHRS and CDR2 is YFSETQ. V gave up 1 base and J gave up 5 bases; unmatched junction bases: 2. The CDR3 has 13 residues. CDR3 sequence: CASSLTGVETQYF. The CDR3 region has the DNA TGCGCCAGCAGCTTGACAGGGGTTGAGACCCAGTACTTC. The complete variable domain, with remaining parts taken from reference TRBV5-1 and TRBJ2-5, reads KAGVTQTPRYLIKTRGQQVTLSCSPISGHRSVSWYQQTPGQGLQFLFEYFSETQRNKGNFPGRFSGRQFSNSRSEMNVSTLELGDSALYLCASSLTGVETQYFGPGTRLLVL.

The chain carries TRBV15 and TRBJ1-5; TRBD1 is a possible D gene (6 bases). Trimming removed 5 bases from V and 1 base from J, with 15 bases in between. The germline CDR1 and CDR2 sequences are LNHNV and YYDKDF (reference sequence). This CDR3 has 16 residues. The DNA of the CDR3 is TGTGCCACCAGCCCCTCGGACAGCGAGAGCAATCAGCCCCAGCATTTT. Translation: CATSPSDSESNQPQHF.

The chain employs TRBV10-2 and TRBJ2-1; TRBD2 matches at 8 bases. The CDR3 contains 14 residues. With 7 bases clipped from V and 4 bases from J, the junction kept 6 bases outside the gene matches. The germline CDR1 and CDR2 sequences are WSHSY and SAAADI. CDR3 sequence reads: CASIGRGAYNEQFF. CDR3 nucleotide sequence: TGCGCCAGCATCGGGCGGGGGGCTTACAATGAGCAGTTCTTC.

The chain employs TRBV7-9 and TRBJ1-2; D call uncertain. Germline assignment: CDR1 SEHNR and CDR2 FQNEAQ (reference sequence). The CDR3 spans 13 residues. V lost 4 bases to trimming and J lost 7 bases, with 13 bases between them. The chain's CDR3 is CASSSLGEGGYTF. The CDR3 DNA sequence: TGTGCCAGCAGCTCTTTGGGTGAGGGTGGCTACACCTTC.

The rearrangement links TRBV7-8 to TRBJ1-2; 7 positions agree with TRBD1. Germline CDR1 reads SGHVS; CDR2 reads FQNEAQ. V gave up 1 base and J gave up 6 bases; unmatched junction bases: 8. The CDR3 consists of 15 residues. The chain's CDR3 is CASSLEGRGVNGYTF. In DNA, the CDR3 is TGTGCCAGCAGCTTAGAGGGCAGGGGGGTCAATGGCTACACCTTC. Full variable domain (rest looked up from reference TRBV7-8 and TRBJ1-2): GAGVSQSPRYKVAKRGQDVALRCDPISGHVSLFWYQQALGQGPEFLTYFQNEAQLDKSGLPSDRFFAERPEGSVSTLKIQRTQQEDSAVYLCASSLEGRGVNGYTFGSGTRLTVV.